This TCR beta chain was identified during a study of blood T cell repertoires in COVID-19. Looking at the study overall: The cDNA or gDNA used as material had been derived from T cells, B-cell-depleted T cells, or PBMCs.

Under the authors' procedure: Nucleated cell counts were estimated from reference gene primer amplification. Measured with immunoSEQ multiplex PCR; TCRdb has only the in-frame clones, and not every one. D and trimming come from the DNA, and the V and J calls and clone size come from that table. Altogether a few hundred thousand clones are present, approximately 84% being singletons, with the ten largest covering 4% to 4.5%. Comment on this clone: This same CDR3 is encoded by further DNA sequences in the sample.

V was shortened by 0 bases and J by 2 bases, with 14 bases between the two germline ends. This CDR3 spans 16 amino acids. Germline assignment: CDR1 MGHRA and CDR2 YSYEKL. The sample was peripheral blood. The chain couples TRBV4-1 to TRBJ2-7, with D perhaps TRBD1 (7 bases). The clonotype comes from a man aged 50 to 60 with acute or convalescent COVID-19. In DNA form, the CDR3 reads TGCGCCAGCAGCCAAGATCCGGGCGGGACAGCCTACGAGCAGTACTTC. Its translation is CASSQDPGGTAYEQYF.